Listed here are 6 T cell receptor beta chains from one sample, sequenced in a study of blood T cell repertoires in COVID-19. The data were produced by immunoSEQ multiplex PCR, yet TCRdb's version contains in-frame clones alone and is incomplete. The sample holds fewer than 200,000 clones, about 87% seen once. The sample taken for sequencing was peripheral blood. The receptors come from a woman between 18 and 29 years old who had recovered from COVID-19.

J is TRBJ1-2 and V is TRBV7-2, with 7 bases that match TRBD1. The V gene end was trimmed by 6 bases and the J gene end by 8 bases; junction bases not matched to a gene: 12. This CDR3 is 14 amino acids long. Germline V gene data show CDR1 as SGHTA and CDR2 as FQGNSA. The DNA for the CDR3 is TGTGCCAGCAGTCCCGGCGGACAGGTTCGCGGCTACACCTTC. This gives the protein CASSPGGQVRGYTF.

The chain combines TRBV27 with TRBJ2-7; 7 bases match TRBD1. The V segment lost 3 bases and the J segment 3 bases; nucleotides outside the gene matches: 8. This CDR3 is built from 15 residues. Per the germline V gene, CDR1 is MNHEY and CDR2 is SMNVEV (reference sequence). The CDR3 loop reads CASSFTGQSFYEQYF. Written as DNA, the CDR3 is TGTGCCAGCAGTTTTACGGGACAGAGTTTCTACGAGCAGTACTTC.

The table lists this clone with a few counts. The chain recombines TRBV11-2 with TRBJ1-1; D not certain. The germline V gene has CDR1 SGHAT and CDR2 FQNNGV. This CDR3 is 12 amino acids long. The V end lost 2 bases, the J end lost 2 bases, and 3 bases lay between the germline ends. DNA of the CDR3: TGTGCCAGCAGCTTACCTAACACTGAAGCTTTCTTT. The encoded protein is CASSLPNTEAFF.

The V and J genes are TRBV12-3 or TRBV12-4 and TRBJ1-5, with TRBD1 identical over 8 bases. The length of the CDR3 is 13 residues. The J segment lost 5 bases and the V segment lost 6 bases, leaving 3 bases of the junction unmatched. The CDR3 nucleotides read TGTGCCAGCAGGACAGGGGTGGATCAGCCCCAGCATTTT. Protein product: CASRTGVDQPQHF.

The rearrangement links TRBV10-2 to TRBJ2-7; a weak D match, TRBD1 (6 bases). V was pared by 7 bases and J by 1 base, with 14 bases between. The CDR3 extends over 14 amino acids. CDR1 and CDR2 (germline): WSHSY, SAAADI. Here the CDR3 DNA reads TGCGCCAGCAAAGGTCCGGACAGTTCCTACGAGCAGTACTTC. Its translation is CASKGPDSSYEQYF.

The chain employs TRBV7-3 and TRBJ2-7, with D possibly matching TRBD2 (6 bases). Germline V gives CDR1 SGHTA, CDR2 FQGTGA. Trimming took 3 bases from V and 2 from J, leaving 14 bases between them. This CDR3 is 15 amino acids long. The CDR3: CASSFGPGVTYEQYF. The CDR3 bases are TGTGCCAGCAGCTTTGGGCCGGGGGTGACCTACGAGCAGTACTTC.